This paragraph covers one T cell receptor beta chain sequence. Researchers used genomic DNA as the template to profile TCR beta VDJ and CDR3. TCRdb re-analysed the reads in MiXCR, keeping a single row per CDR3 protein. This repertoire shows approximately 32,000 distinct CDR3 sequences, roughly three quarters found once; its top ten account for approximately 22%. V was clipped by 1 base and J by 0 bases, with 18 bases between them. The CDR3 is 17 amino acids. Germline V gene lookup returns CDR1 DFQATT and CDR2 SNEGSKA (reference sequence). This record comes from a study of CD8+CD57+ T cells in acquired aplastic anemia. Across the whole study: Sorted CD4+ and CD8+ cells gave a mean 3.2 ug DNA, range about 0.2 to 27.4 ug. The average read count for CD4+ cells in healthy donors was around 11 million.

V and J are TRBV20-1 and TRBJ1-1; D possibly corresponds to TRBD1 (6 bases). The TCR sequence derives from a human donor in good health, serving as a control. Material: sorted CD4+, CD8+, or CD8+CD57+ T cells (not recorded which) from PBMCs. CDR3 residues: CSARGEEGGSLNTEAFF. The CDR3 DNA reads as TGCAGTGCTAGAGGGGAAGAGGGGGGAAGTCTGAACACTGAAGCTTTCTTT.